The source of this T cell receptor beta chain is a study of regulatory T cells in long-lasting Graves disease. iRepertoire HTBI primers and Arm-PCR of CDR3 regions built TCR beta libraries. Using its own MiXCR run on the multiplex PCR reads, TCRdb lists one record per CDR3 protein. This sample has about 430,000 distinct CDR3 sequences, with approximately 15% found just once. In its sample, this clonotype was seen many times. Sample time point: newly diagnosed GD, antithyroid drugs for less than 3 months. From PBMCs, RNA was extracted and then used to make the TCR library. In addition, the sample was reused for a study of T cells in Graves' hyperthyroidism and ophthalmopathy. As that report states: A lack of ophthalmopathy progression within 18 months defined stable Graves' hyperthyroidism.

Sequenced here: peripheral blood mononuclear cells (PBMCs), sampled at new diagnosis, from a patient treated with antithyroid drugs. The TCR was taken from a woman aged 40-49 years with Graves disease.

Here the CDR3 DNA reads TGTGCCAGCAAGGGCAGGCGGAAAACTAACTATGGCTACACCTTC. Translation gives CASKGRRKTNYGYTF. The V and J genes are TRBV2 and TRBJ1-2; D remains ambiguous. The germline CDR1 and CDR2 sequences are SNHLY and FYNNEI. This CDR3 has 15 residues. V was trimmed by 7 bases and J by 0 bases, leaving 15 bases between them. Variable domain in full (rest from reference TRBV2 and TRBJ1-2): EPEVTQTPSHQVTQMGQEVILRCVPISNHLYFYWYRQILGQKVEFLVSFYNNEISEKSEIFDDQFSVERPDGSNFTLKIRSTKLEDSAMYFCASKGRRKTNYGYTFGSGTRLTVV.